This T cell receptor beta chain was profiled in a study of Graves' ophthalmopathy and Graves' hyperthyroidism. In the study overall: Peripheral blood was gathered at first diagnosis, ahead of any treatment whatsoever.

Points on this clonotype: Its antigen is not identified.

Findings and caveats of the study: Most thyroid-expanded clonotypes exceeding 0.001 frequency were also found in blood. Classification of ophthalmopathy versus stable hyperthyroidism by a 13-signature model yielded around 90% sensitivity and just under 83% specificity.

The sequenced template was RNA, covering the TCR beta CDR3 region. HTBI primers were employed in first-round RT-PCR, then a second-round multiplex PCR followed. TCRdb independently ran MiXCR on the multiplex PCR reads; one entry per CDR3 protein. This sample yields some 350,000 distinct CDR3 sequences, of which about a sixth are seen a single time; 2.4% belongs to the top ten. V lost 2 bases, J lost 9 bases, and 17 bases lay in between. CDR1 is MDHEN, CDR2 SYDVKM, per germline. This CDR3 contains 14 residues. Where ophthalmopathy was absent within 18 months of follow-up, hyperthyroidism was stable. The V call is TRBV28, the J call TRBJ2-7, with D perhaps matching TRBD1 (5 bases). This TCR was recovered from an adult woman with stable Graves' hyperthyroidism. Sequencing used peripheral blood. CDR3 region: CASSLGAWLSGQYF. The CDR3 DNA follows: TGTGCCAGCAGTTTAGGGGCCTGGCTCTCCGGGCAGTACTTC.